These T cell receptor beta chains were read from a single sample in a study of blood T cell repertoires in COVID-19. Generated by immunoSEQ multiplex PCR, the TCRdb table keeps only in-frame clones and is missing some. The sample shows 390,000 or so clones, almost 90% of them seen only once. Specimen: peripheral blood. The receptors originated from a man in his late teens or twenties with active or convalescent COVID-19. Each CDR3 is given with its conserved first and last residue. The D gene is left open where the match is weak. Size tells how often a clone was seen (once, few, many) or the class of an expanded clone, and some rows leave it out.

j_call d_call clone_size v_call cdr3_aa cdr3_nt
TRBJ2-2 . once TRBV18 CASSHVKWRDTGELFF TGTGCCAGCTCCCACGTCAAGTGGAGGGACACCGGGGAGCTGTTTTTT
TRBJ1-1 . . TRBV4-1 CASSQDRVENTEAFF TGCGCCAGCAGCCAAGATCGCGTCGAGAACACTGAAGCTTTCTTT
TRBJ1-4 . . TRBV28 CASTKQGGANEKLFF TGTGCCAGCACAAAGCAGGGTGGGGCTAATGAAAAACTGTTTTTT
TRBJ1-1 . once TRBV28 CASSRRNTEAFF TGTGCCAGCAGTCGGAGGAACACTGAAGCTTTCTTT
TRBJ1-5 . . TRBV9 CASSGRPDSNQPQHF TGTGCCAGCAGCGGGCGGCCGGATTCTAATCAGCCCCAGCATTTT
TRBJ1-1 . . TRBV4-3 CASSQEVSYTEAFF TGCGCCAGCAGCCAAGAGGTAAGCTACACTGAAGCTTTCTTT
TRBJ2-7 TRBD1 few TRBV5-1 CASSSTGQSSYEQYF TGCGCCAGCAGCTCTACGGGACAGTCCTCCTACGAGCAGTACTTC
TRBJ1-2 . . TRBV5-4 CASSLQGTFNYGYTF TGTGCCAGCAGCTTGCAGGGGACATTCAACTATGGCTACACCTTC
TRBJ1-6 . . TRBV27 CASSQINSPLHF TGTGCCAGCAGTCAAATTAATTCACCCCTCCACTTT
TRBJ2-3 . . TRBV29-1 CSVETTGHRTDTQYF TGCAGCGTTGAGACGACGGGACACCGCACAGATACGCAGTATTTT
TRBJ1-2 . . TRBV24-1 CATSDHRVDYGYTF TGTGCCACCAGTGATCACAGAGTGGACTATGGCTACACCTTC
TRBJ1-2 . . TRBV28 CASSLGGTPLRAF TGTGCCAGCAGTCTAGGCGGGACCCCTCTAAGGGCCTTC
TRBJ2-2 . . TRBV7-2 CASSLRGTASNTGELFF TGTGCCAGCAGCTTACGCGGGACAGCATCGAACACCGGGGAGCTGTTTTTT
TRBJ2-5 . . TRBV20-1 CSASGERETQYF TGCAGTGCTAGTGGGGAGCGGGAGACCCAGTACTTC
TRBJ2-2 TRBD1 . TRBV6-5 CATRRGQENTGELFF TGTGCCACCCGTCGGGGACAGGAAAACACCGGGGAGCTGTTTTTT
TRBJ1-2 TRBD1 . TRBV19 CASSSGPPGQGLSGYTF TGTGCCAGTAGTTCGGGCCCTCCGGGACAGGGGCTGAGTGGCTACACCTTC
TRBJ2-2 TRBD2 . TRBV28 CASVAGANTGELFF TGTGCCAGCGTAGCGGGGGCGAACACCGGGGAGCTGTTTTTT
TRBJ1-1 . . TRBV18 CASSPEAGLQNTEAFF TGTGCCAGCTCACCGGAGGCAGGCCTACAGAACACTGAAGCTTTCTTT
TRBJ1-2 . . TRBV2 CASSASDRVTYGYTF TGTGCCAGCAGTGCTTCCGACAGAGTAACCTATGGCTACACCTTC
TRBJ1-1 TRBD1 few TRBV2 CASSEIGQGAREAFF TGTGCCAGCAGTGAAATTGGGCAGGGGGCGCGAGAAGCTTTCTTT
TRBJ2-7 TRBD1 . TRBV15 CATSTRQGSYEQYF TGTGCCACCAGCACCCGACAGGGGTCCTACGAGCAGTACTTC
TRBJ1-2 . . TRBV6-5 CASSYSDSGASGYTF TGTGCCAGCAGTTACTCGGATTCGGGAGCCTCTGGCTACACCTTC
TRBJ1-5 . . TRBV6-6 CASSYRGFNQPQHF TGTGCCAGCAGTTACCGGGGGTTCAATCAGCCCCAGCATTTT
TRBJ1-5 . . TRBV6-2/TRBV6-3 CASSSGYGGNQPQHF TGTGCCAGCAGTTCCGGGTACGGGGGCAATCAGCCCCAGCATTTT
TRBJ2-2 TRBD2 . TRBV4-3 CASSQAAGGTPGELFF TGCGCCAGCAGCCAAGCGGCGGGAGGGACCCCCGGGGAGCTGTTTTTT
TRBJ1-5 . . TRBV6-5 CASRSGGNQPQHF TGTGCCAGCAGGTCAGGGGGCAATCAGCCCCAGCATTTT
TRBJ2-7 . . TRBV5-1 CASSPGSNSYEQYF TGCGCCAGCAGTCCGGGGTCAAACTCCTACGAGCAGTACTTC
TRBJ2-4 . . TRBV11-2 CASLGPGRGNIQYF TGTGCCAGTCTCGGCCCGGGTCGGGGAAACATTCAGTACTTC
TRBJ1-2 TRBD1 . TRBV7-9 CASSFLPGQGSNGYTF TGTGCCAGCAGCTTTTTACCGGGACAGGGGAGCAATGGCTACACCTTC
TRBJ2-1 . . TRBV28 CASSLGSEGEQFF TGTGCCAGCAGTTTAGGGAGCGAAGGTGAGCAGTTCTTC
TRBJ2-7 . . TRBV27 CASSRTRPAEQYF TGTGCCAGCAGTCGGACAAGGCCGGCCGAGCAGTACTTC